These 21 T cell receptor beta chains originate from one sample sequenced in a study of T-cell reconstitution after alpha-beta-depleted transplantation in children. TCRbeta library construction was performed incorporating unique molecular identifiers. TCRdb re-derived calls from the PCR reads in MiXCR, one entry per CDR3 protein. The data hold about 610,000 distinct CDR3 sequences, with over 9.5% observed a single time. This specimen consisted of PBMCs from the stem cell graft donor, obtained from the stem cell graft. All receptors derive from a human donor who donated a stem cell graft to a child with acute myeloid leukemia.

In this sample, this clonotype turned up many times. V and J are TRBV6-2 or TRBV6-3 and TRBJ2-3, with TRBD2 matching over 12 bases. J gave up 5 bases and V 2 bases, and 17 bases lay outside the gene matches. Per the germline V gene, CDR1 is MNHEY and CDR2 is SVGEGT. The CDR3 covers 20 residues. The CDR3 sequence is CASSYPTSGRLAGDLDTQYF. The CDR3 DNA reads TGTGCCAGCAGTTACCCTACGAGTGGTAGACTAGCGGGAGACTTAGATACGCAGTATTTT.

There are many counts of this clonotype. The V and J genes are TRBV19 and TRBJ2-7; tentatively, D is TRBD1 (5 bases). The CDR3 totals 13 residues. In germline, CDR1 is LNHDA, CDR2 SQIVND (reference sequence). V gave up 3 bases and J gave up 3 bases, with 9 bases separating them. CDR3 residues: CASSIYQGYEQYF. CDR3 nucleotides: TGTGCCAGTAGTATCTACCAGGGCTACGAGCAGTACTTC.

This clonotype was counted a few times. The rearrangement uses TRBV28 and TRBJ2-4; D perhaps matches TRBD2 (5 bases). Germline V gives CDR1 MDHEN, CDR2 SYDVKM. The CDR3 consists of 14 residues. V gave up 1 base and J gave up 8 bases, with 12 bases separating them. CDR3 sequence: CASSLSGSGDIQYF. CDR3 in DNA: TGTGCCAGCAGTTTATCGGGTTCCGGGGACATTCAGTACTTC.

The CDR3 coding sequence is TGCAGCGTTGTAGGGTCGGCGGGAGATGTAGCAGATACGCAGTATTTT. This sequence encodes CSVVGSAGDVADTQYF. This chain uses TRBV29-1 with TRBJ2-3; 7 nucleotides line up with TRBD2. The CDR3 loop spans 16 amino acids. V lost 4 bases, J lost 4 bases, and 14 bases stayed unmatched. Germline V gene sequence: CDR1 SQVTM, CDR2 ANQGSEA.

This clonotype occurred a few times. The genes are TRBV7-3 and TRBJ1-6; 8 bases match TRBD1. Germline CDR1 and CDR2: SGHTA and FQGTGA. The CDR3 sequence is 15 residues long. V dropped 2 bases and J dropped 9; count of bases not matched to a gene: 6. In DNA, the CDR3 is TGTGCCAGCAGCTTAGGACAGGGAGAGGGTTCACCCCTCCACTTT. This sequence encodes CASSLGQGEGSPLHF.

This clonotype occurred a few times. The CDR3 spells CASSQMGVQTEAFF. CDR3 DNA: TGTGCCAGCAGCCAGATGGGGGTTCAAACTGAAGCTTTCTTT. This chain connects TRBV4-2 to TRBJ1-1; a possible D gene is TRBD1 (5 bases). Trimming left V 3 bases short and J 5 bases short, with 13 bases between. Per the germline V gene, CDR1 is LGHNA and CDR2 is YNFKEQ. The CDR3 is made up of 14 amino acids.

This clonotype has just a few counts. The J gene is TRBJ2-3, the V gene TRBV20-1, with 7 bases lining up with TRBD2. The CDR3 has 15 amino acids. V lost 6 bases, J lost 1 base, and 10 bases stayed unmatched. Germline CDR1 is DFQATT and CDR2 is SNEGSKA (reference sequence). The CDR3 DNA follows: TGCAGTGCCAACCTCGGGGGGTACGGCACAGATACGCAGTATTTT. Protein product: CSANLGGYGTDTQYF.

This clonotype occurred a few times. The V and J genes are TRBV13 and TRBJ2-1; possible D gene TRBD2, 5 bases. Germline values: CDR1 PRHDT, CDR2 FYEKMQ (reference sequence). CDR3 length: 15 residues. Trimming pared 10 bases from V and 6 bases from J, leaving 22 bases between. DNA for the CDR3: TGTGCCAACACCCGTCTAGCCGGACTCGTCAATGAGCAGTTCTTC. This translates into CANTRLAGLVNEQFF.

This clonotype was recorded a few times. This chain connects TRBV18 to TRBJ2-5; D is uncertain. The CDR3 length is 13 residues. V lost 0 bases, J lost 4 bases, and 6 bases lay in between. Germline V CDR1 and CDR2: KGHSH, LQKENI. The CDR3 loop reads CASSPPNGETQYF. CDR3 in DNA: TGTGCCAGCTCACCACCAAATGGAGAGACCCAGTACTTC.

The table lists this clonotype with a few counts. V gene TRBV11-2 combines with J gene TRBJ2-1; 14 bases line up with TRBD2. The trim removed 5 bases at V and 5 bases at J, leaving 14 bases unmatched. CDR1 and CDR2 (germline): SGHAT, FQNNGV. The CDR3 contains 19 residues. The CDR3 loop is CASSQGGTSGRGGNNEQFF. For the CDR3, the DNA is TGTGCCAGCAGCCAGGGCGGGACTAGCGGGAGAGGGGGGAACAATGAGCAGTTCTTC.

The rearrangement links TRBV30 to TRBJ1-1; perhaps TRBD1 as D (6 bases). Germline V gene lookup returns CDR1 GTSNPN and CDR2 SVGIG (reference sequence). This CDR3 region has 13 residues. V was trimmed by 7 bases and J by 4 bases, leaving 16 bases between them. The CDR3 DNA sequence: TGTGCCTCCACAAATTACAGGGCCACTGAAGCTTTCTTT. As protein: CASTNYRATEAFF.

This clonotype was counted at least ten times. This sequence joins TRBV20-1 and TRBJ2-1; 8 bases line up with TRBD2. With 6 bases clipped from V and 4 bases from J, the junction kept 11 bases outside the gene matches. This CDR3 contains 15 residues. Germline CDR1 DFQATT, CDR2 SNEGSKA (reference sequence). In DNA form, the CDR3 reads TGCAGTGCCCTTAGCGGGGACGAACTATACAATGAGCAGTTCTTC. Amino acid sequence: CSALSGDELYNEQFF.

This clonotype came up many times. V and J are TRBV6-2 or TRBV6-3 and TRBJ2-3; TRBD2 matches 10 bases. Germline V gene data show CDR1 as MNHEY and CDR2 as SVGEGT. This CDR3 spans 16 amino acids. The trim removed 6 bases at V and 0 bases at J, leaving 6 bases unmatched. Here the CDR3 reads CASRIASGRSTDTQYF. The CDR3 region has the DNA TGTGCCAGCAGGATTGCTAGCGGGAGAAGCACAGATACGCAGTATTTT.

V gene TRBV28 combines with J gene TRBJ2-2; D gene unclear. Germline V gives CDR1 MDHEN, CDR2 SYDVKM. This CDR3 comprises 16 residues. With 3 bases removed from V and 2 bases from J, the gap between germline ends came to 13 bases. DNA for the CDR3: TGTGCCAGCAGTTTTATGGGCCCCCAAAACACCGGGGAGCTGTTTTTT. Amino acid sequence: CASSFMGPQNTGELFF.

V usage is TRBV20-1 and J usage is TRBJ2-2; 11 bases are a match to TRBD1. Looked up from germline, CDR1 is DFQATT and CDR2 is SNEGSKA (reference sequence). V gave up 6 bases and J gave up 6 bases; unmatched junction bases: 6. The CDR3 runs 14 residues. Here the CDR3 reads CSAPGQGAAGELFF. CDR3 coding DNA: TGCAGTGCCCCAGGACAGGGGGCGGCCGGGGAGCTGTTTTTT.

This clonotype has ten or more counts. V gene TRBV4-3 combines with J gene TRBJ2-2, with D perhaps TRBD2 (5 bases). The length of the CDR3 is 15 residues. Per the germline V gene, CDR1 is LGHNA and CDR2 is YSLEER. V lost 1 base to trimming and J lost 2 bases, with 8 bases between them. In DNA, the CDR3 is TGCGCCAGCAGCCAAGCAAGACTAAACACCGGGGAGCTGTTTTTT. Translation gives CASSQARLNTGELFF.

This rearrangement joins TRBV10-3 to TRBJ2-7; TRBD2 agrees at 14 bases. The trim removed 4 bases at V and 3 bases at J, leaving 8 bases unmatched. Germline V gene lookup returns CDR1 ENHRY and CDR2 SYGVKD. This CDR3 comprises 17 residues. The CDR3 sequence: CAISAHPGTSGSYEQYF. The CDR3 DNA sequence: TGTGCCATCAGTGCTCACCCTGGGACTAGCGGGAGCTACGAGCAGTACTTC.

The rearrangement joins TRBV13 to TRBJ2-4, with a tentative D call TRBD2 (5 bases). Trimming stripped 5 bases from V and 0 bases from J, with 11 bases between. CDR1 is PRHDT, CDR2 FYEKMQ, per germline (reference sequence). There are 15 residues in the CDR3. CDR3 in amino acids: CASSKAARAKNIQYF. The CDR3 nucleotides read TGTGCCAGCAGCAAAGCGGCGCGAGCCAAAAACATTCAGTACTTC.

This clonotype appeared many times. The chain carries TRBV7-8 and TRBJ1-1; D gene uncertain. V was shortened by 5 bases and J by 2 bases, with 12 bases between the two germline ends. The CDR3 has 14 residues. CDR1 and CDR2 from the germline V gene are SGHVS and FQNEAQ. This CDR3 is CASSPREGNTEAFF. In DNA form, the CDR3 reads TGTGCCAGCAGCCCTCGGGAGGGAAACACTGAAGCTTTCTTT.

This clonotype has just a few counts. The chain has TRBV5-1 and TRBJ2-7; 9 bases fit TRBD1. V dropped 4 bases and J dropped 5; count of bases not matched to a gene: 4. The CDR3 loop spans 13 amino acids. Per the germline V gene, CDR1 is SGHRS and CDR2 is YFSETQ. In DNA form, the CDR3 reads TGCGCCAGCAGCGAGACAGGGGGTGACGAGCAGTACTTC. Its translation: CASSETGGDEQYF.

The rearrangement joins TRBV7-2 to TRBJ1-2; TRBD1 aligns across 7 bases. The trim removed 1 base at V and 6 bases at J, leaving 5 bases unmatched. The CDR3 covers 14 residues. CDR1 is SGHTA, CDR2 FQGNSA, per germline. The CDR3 here is CASSLVGTDDGYTF. The CDR3 bases are TGTGCCAGCAGCTTAGTGGGGACAGACGATGGCTACACCTTC. The full variable domain, in which reference TRBV7-2 and TRBJ1-2 provide the parts outside the CDR3, is GAGVSQSPSNKVTEKGKDVELRCDPISGHTALYWYRQSLGQGLEFLIYFQGNSAPDKSGLPSDRFSAERTGGSVSTLTIQRTQQEDSAVYLCASSLVGTDDGYTFGSGTRLTVV.